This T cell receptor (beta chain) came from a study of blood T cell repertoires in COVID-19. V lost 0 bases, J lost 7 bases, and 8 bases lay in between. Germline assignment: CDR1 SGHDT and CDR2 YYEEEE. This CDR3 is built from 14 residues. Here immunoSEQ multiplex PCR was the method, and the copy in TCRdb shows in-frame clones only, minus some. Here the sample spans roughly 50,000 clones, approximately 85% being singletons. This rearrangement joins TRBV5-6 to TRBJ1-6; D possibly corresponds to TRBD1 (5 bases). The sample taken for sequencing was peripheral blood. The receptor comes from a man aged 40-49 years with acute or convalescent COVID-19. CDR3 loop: CASSLVQGNSPLHF. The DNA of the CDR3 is TGTGCCAGCAGCTTGGTCCAGGGAAATTCACCCCTCCACTTT.